This T cell receptor beta chain was captured by sequencing in a study of blood T cell repertoires in COVID-19. Some clones are missing from TCRdb's copy, which holds only in-frame ones; the method was immunoSEQ multiplex PCR. Among around 220,000 clones listed, around 86% were seen once. In germline, CDR1 is SGHRS, CDR2 YFSETQ. Trimming cost V 0 bases and J 7 bases, with 14 bases left between them. The CDR3 extends over 15 amino acids. This chain uses TRBV5-1 with TRBJ2-1; D may be TRBD2 (5 bases). This TCR was sampled from a woman aged 45-65 years with COVID-19, enrolled during active disease. The sequenced sample consisted of peripheral blood. The CDR3 here is CASSLEGWGENEQFF. Here the CDR3 DNA reads TGCGCCAGCAGCTTGGAGGGCTGGGGAGAGAATGAGCAGTTCTTC.